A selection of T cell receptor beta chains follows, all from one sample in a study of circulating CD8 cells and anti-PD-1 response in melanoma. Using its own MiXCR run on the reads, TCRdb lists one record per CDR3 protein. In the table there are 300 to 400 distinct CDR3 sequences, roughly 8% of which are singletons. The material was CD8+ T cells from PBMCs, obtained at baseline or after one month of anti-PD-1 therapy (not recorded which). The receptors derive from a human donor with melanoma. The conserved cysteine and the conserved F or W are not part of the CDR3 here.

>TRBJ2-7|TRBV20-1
SARSLAGAYEQY
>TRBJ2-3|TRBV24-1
ATSARWGREQY
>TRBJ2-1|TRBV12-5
ASGPEGLARYNEQF
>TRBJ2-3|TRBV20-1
SAGRDAYTDTQY
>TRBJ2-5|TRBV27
ASGGAFTEETQY
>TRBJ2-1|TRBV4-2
ASSQDLPSSYNEQF
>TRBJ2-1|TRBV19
ASSIYASVVYNEQF
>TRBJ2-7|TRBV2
ASNLIQGQGRRTYEQY
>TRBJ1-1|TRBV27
ASSNRDRDTEAF
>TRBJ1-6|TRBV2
ASTPDPNSPLH
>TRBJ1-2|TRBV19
ASSIKDRFNYGYT
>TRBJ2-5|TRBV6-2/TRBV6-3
ASATQETQY
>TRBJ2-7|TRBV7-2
ASSPRQGWYEQY
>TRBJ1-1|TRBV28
ASSLGEAF
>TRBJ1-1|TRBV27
ASSYGGRVTEAF
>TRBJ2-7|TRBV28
ASTRAYEQY
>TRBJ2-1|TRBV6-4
ASSDSGGSSYNEQF
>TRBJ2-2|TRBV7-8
ASSRSRGGAGELF
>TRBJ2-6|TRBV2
ASRPTIARGTGANVLT
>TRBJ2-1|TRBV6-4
ASSEWVASYNEQF
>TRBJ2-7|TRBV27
ASSPGANRYEQY
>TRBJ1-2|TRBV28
ASSTSGTGYNYGYT
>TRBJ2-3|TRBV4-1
ASSLPGATDTQY
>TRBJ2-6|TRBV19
ASSPRGLSGANVLT
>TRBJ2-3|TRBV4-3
ASSEKRGQGATQY
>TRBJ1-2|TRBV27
ASSMTEGNYGYT
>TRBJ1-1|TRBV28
ASSLFMTGRTEAF
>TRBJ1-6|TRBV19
ASSIDDNSPLH
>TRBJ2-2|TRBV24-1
ATSAPPPNGELF
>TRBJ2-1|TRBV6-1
ASSELAGGYNEQF
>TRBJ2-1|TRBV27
ASADTTPDNEQF
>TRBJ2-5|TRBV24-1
ATSEPGQGLQETQY
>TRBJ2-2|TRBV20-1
SASELAMDTGELF
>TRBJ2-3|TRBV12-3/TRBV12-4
ASSFARTDTQY
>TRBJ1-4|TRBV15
ATSRSKTGGREKLF
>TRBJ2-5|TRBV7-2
ASSSSQVFPQETQY
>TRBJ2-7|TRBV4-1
ASSHSLTGSYEQY
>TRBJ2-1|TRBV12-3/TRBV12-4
ASSLEVANEQF
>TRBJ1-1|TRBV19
ASSLGETGTEAF
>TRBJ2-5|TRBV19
ASSIEGRYQETQY
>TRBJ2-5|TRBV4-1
ASSHVRGAGEETQY
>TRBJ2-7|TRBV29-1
SAVKEGTGYEQY
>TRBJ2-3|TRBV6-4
ASSDKVAGPTDTQY
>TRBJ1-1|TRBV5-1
ASSLPGLAEAF
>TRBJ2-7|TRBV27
ASSLAGWDEQY
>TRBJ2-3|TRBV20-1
SARDFRTSGFTDTQY
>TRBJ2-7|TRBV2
ASSPGAYEQY
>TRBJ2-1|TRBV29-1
SALGAGGQSYNEQF
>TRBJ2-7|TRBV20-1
SARLVENEQY
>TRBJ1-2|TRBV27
ASSLSTGVEGYT